This TCR beta chain was identified during a study of T cell responses to AZD1222 COVID-19 vaccine. Study results and limitations: Repertoire sampling occurred only after the peak T cell response.

TCRdb's table, derived via immunoSEQ multiplex PCR, lists solely in-frame clones and lacks some. Seen here are about 130,000 clones, 92% observed once, and the top ten hold under 2%. Comments on this clone: Its cognate antigen is unknown.

CDR3 size: 12 residues. After removal of 4 bases from V and 6 bases from J, the junction contained 0 bases not matched to a gene. The source of this sequence is an adult in good health. The material sequenced was peripheral blood, taken on day 0 of AZD1222 vaccination. The rearrangement joins TRBV12-3 or TRBV12-4 to TRBJ2-7; 10 bases fit TRBD1. CDR3: CASSWTGGEQYF. CDR3 coding DNA: TGTGCCAGCAGTTGGACAGGGGGCGAGCAGTACTTC.